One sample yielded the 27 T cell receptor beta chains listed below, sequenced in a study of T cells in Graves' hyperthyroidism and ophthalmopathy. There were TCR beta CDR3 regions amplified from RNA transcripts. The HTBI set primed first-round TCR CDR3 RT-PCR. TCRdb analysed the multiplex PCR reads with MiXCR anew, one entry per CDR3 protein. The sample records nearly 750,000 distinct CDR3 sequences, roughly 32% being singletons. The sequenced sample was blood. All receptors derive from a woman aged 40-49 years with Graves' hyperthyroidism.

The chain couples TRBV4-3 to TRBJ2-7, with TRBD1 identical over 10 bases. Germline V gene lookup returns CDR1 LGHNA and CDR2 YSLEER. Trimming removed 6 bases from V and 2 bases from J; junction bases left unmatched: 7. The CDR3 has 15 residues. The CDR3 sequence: CASSFGTGETYEQYF. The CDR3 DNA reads TGCGCCAGCAGTTTTGGGACAGGGGAAACCTACGAGCAGTACTTC.

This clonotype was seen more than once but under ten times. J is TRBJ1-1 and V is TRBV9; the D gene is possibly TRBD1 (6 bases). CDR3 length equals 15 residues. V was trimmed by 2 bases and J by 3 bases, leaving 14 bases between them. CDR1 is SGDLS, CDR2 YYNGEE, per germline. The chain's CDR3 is CASSVTGRGDTEAFF. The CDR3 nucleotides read TGTGCCAGCAGCGTTACAGGGAGGGGGGACACTGAAGCTTTCTTT.

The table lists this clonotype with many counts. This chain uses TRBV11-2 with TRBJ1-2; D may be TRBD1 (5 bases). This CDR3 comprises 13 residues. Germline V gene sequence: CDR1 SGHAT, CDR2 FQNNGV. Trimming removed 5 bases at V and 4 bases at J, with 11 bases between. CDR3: CASSAGYSYGYTF. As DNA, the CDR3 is TGTGCCAGCAGCGCAGGGTATAGCTATGGCTACACCTTC. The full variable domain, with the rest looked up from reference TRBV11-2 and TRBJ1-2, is EAGVAQSPRYKIIEKRQSVAFWCNPISGHATLYWYQQILGQGPKLLIQFQNNGVVDDSQLPKDRFSAERLKGVDSTLKIQPAKLEDSAVYLCASSAGYSYGYTFGSGTRLTVV.

The CDR3 spells CASSPLRQEMNTEAFF. As DNA, the CDR3 is TGCGCCAGCAGCCCACTCCGACAGGAAATGAACACTGAAGCTTTCTTT. The chain links TRBV5-1 to TRBJ1-1, with D tentatively TRBD1 (6 bases). V was pared by 4 bases and J by 0 bases, with 16 bases between. CDR1 and CDR2 from the germline V gene are SGHRS and YFSETQ. The CDR3 sequence is 16 residues long. Drawing the rest from reference TRBV5-1 and TRBJ1-1, the complete variable domain is KAGVTQTPRYLIKTRGQQVTLSCSPISGHRSVSWYQQTPGQGLQFLFEYFSETQRNKGNFPGRFSGRQFSNSRSEMNVSTLELGDSALYLCASSPLRQEMNTEAFFGQGTRLTVV.

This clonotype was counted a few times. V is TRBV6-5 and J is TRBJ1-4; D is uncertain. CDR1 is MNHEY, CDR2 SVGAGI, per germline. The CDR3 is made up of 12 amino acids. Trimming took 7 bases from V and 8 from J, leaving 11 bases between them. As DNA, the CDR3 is TGTGCCAGCAAGAGTTCGAGCGAAAAACTGTTTTTT. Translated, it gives CASKSSSEKLFF.

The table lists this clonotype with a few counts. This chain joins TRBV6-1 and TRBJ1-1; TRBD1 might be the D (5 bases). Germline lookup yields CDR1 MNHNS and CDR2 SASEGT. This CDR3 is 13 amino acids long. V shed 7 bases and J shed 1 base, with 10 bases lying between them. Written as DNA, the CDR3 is TGTGCCAGCACCCGGACAAGGAACACTGAAGCTTTCTTT. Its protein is CASTRTRNTEAFF.

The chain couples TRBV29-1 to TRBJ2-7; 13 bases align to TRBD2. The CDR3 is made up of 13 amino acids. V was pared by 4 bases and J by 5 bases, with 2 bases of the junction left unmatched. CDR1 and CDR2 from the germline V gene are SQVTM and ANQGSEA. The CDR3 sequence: CSVGTSGSHEQYF. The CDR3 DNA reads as TGCAGCGTTGGGACTAGCGGGAGCCACGAGCAGTACTTC.

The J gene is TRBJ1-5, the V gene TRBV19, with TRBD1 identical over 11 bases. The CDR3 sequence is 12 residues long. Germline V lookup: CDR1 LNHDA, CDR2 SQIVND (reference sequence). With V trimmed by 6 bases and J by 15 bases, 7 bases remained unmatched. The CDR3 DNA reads TGTGCCAGTAGACGCCGGACAGGGGGCTCGCATTTT. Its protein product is CASRRRTGGSHF.

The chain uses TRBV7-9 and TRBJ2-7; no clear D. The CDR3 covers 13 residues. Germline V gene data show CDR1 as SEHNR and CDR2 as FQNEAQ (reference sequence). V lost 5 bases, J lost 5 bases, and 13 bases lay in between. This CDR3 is CASSPAALNEQYF. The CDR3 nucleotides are TGTGCCAGCAGCCCCGCAGCCTTAAACGAGCAGTACTTC.

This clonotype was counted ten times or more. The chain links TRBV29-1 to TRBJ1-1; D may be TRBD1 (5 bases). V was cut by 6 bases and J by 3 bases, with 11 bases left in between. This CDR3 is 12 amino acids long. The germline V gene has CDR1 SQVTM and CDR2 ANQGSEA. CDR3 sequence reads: CSVVRGDTEAFF. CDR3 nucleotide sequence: TGCAGCGTCGTGCGGGGGGACACTGAAGCTTTCTTT.

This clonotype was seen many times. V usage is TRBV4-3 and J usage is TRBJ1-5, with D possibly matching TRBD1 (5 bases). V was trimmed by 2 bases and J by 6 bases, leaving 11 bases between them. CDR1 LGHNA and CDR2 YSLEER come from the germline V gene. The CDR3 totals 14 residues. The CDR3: CASSQSPGFQPQHF. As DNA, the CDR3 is TGCGCCAGCAGCCAATCCCCAGGGTTTCAGCCCCAGCATTTT.

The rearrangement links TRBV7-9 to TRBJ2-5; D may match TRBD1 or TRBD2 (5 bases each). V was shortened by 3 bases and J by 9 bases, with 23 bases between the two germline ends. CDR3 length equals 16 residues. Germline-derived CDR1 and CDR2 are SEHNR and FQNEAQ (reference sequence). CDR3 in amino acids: CASSFNRGAVRDAQYF. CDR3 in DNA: TGTGCCAGCAGCTTCAACAGAGGGGCAGTTCGGGATGCCCAGTACTTC.

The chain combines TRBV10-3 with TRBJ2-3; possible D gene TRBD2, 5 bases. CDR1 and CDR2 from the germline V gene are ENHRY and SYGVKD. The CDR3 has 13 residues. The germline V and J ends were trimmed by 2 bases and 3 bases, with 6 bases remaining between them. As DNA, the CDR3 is TGTGCCATCAGTGAGGGCGGGACAGATACGCAGTATTTT. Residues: CAISEGGTDTQYF.

As DNA, the CDR3 is TGTGCCAGCAGCTTAGGAACATACCGGGACTCCCCAAACACCGGGGAGCTGTTTTTT. It yields the protein CASSLGTYRDSPNTGELFF. The chain joins TRBV7-9 to TRBJ2-2; the D gene is possibly TRBD2 (6 bases). V was pared by 1 base and J by 2 bases, with 20 bases between. The CDR3 runs to 19 residues. Germline assignment: CDR1 SEHNR and CDR2 FQNEAQ (reference sequence).

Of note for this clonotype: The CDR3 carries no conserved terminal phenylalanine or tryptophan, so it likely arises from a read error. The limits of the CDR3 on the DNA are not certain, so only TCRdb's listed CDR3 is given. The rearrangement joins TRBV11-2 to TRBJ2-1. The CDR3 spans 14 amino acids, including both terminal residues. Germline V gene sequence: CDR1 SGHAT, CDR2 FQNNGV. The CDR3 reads CASSGRSSYNEPLC.

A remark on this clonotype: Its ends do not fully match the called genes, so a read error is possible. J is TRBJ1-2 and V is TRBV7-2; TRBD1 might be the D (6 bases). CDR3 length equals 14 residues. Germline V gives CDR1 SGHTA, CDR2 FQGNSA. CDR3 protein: CASSQRDKYSGYTF. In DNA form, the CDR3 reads TGCGCCAGCAGCCAGAGGGACAAGTACTCTGGCTACACCTTC.

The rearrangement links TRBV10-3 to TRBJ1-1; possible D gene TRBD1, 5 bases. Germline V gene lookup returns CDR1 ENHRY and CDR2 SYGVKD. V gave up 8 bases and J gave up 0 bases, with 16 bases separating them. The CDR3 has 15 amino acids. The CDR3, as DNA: TGTGCCATCCGCCCGGGTGGGGGTTTGAACACTGAAGCTTTCTTT. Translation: CAIRPGGGLNTEAFF.

The CDR3 is CASIRTGQGNTEAFF. DNA for the CDR3: TGTGCCAGCATAAGAACGGGGCAGGGGAACACTGAAGCTTTCTTT. The chain joins TRBV2 to TRBJ1-1, with D tentatively TRBD1 (5 bases). CDR1 SNHLY and CDR2 FYNNEI come from the germline V gene. Trimming shortened V by 7 bases and J by 1 base, and 16 bases separated the two germline ends. The CDR3 runs to 15 residues.

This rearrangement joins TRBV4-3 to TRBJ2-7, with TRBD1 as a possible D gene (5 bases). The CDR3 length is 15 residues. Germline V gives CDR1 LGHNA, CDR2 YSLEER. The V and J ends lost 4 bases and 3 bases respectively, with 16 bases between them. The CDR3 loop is CASSPKWGQSYEQYF. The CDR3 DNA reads TGCGCCAGCAGCCCAAAATGGGGCCAGAGCTACGAGCAGTACTTC.

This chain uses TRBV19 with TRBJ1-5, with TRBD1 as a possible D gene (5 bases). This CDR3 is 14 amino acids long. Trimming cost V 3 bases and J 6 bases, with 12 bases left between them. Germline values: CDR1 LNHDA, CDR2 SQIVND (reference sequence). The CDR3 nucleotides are TGTGCCAGTAGTATGGGGAGGGGAAGTCAGCCCCAGCATTTT. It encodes CASSMGRGSQPQHF. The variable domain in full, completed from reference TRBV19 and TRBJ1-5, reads DGGITQSPKYLFRKEGQNVTLSCEQNLNHDAMYWYRQDPGQGLRLIYYSQIVNDFQKGDIAEGYSVSREKKESFPLTVTSAQKNPTAFYLCASSMGRGSQPQHFGDGTRLSIL.

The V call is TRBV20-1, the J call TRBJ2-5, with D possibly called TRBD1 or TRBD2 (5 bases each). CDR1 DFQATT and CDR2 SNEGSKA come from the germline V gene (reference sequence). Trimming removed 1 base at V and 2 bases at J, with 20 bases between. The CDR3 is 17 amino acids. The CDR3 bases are TGCAGTGCTAGAGCTATGCCCCGCCGGGGCGGGCAAGAGACCCAGTACTTC. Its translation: CSARAMPRRGGQETQYF.

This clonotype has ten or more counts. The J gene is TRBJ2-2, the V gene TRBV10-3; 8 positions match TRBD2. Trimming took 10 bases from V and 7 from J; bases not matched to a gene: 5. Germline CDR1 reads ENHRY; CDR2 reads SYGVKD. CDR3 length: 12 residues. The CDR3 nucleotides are TGTGCCACCCTTAGCGGGGTCGGGGAGCTGTTTTTT. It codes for CATLSGVGELFF.

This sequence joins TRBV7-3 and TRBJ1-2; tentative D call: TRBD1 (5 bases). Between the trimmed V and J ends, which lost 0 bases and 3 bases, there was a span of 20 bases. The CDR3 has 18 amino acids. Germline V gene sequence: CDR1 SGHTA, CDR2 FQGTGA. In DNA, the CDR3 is TGTGCCAGCAGCTTAACGGCAGGGAGAGCCTGTGCGGACTATGGCTACACCTTC. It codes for CASSLTAGRACADYGYTF.

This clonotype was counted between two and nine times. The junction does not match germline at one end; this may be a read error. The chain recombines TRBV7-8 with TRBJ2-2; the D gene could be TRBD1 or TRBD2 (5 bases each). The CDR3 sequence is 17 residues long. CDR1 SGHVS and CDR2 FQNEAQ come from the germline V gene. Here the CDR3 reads CASSLTTGTPNTGELFF. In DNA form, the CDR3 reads TGCGCCAGCTCCCTTACCACCGGGACCCCGAACACCGGGGAGCTGTTTTTT.

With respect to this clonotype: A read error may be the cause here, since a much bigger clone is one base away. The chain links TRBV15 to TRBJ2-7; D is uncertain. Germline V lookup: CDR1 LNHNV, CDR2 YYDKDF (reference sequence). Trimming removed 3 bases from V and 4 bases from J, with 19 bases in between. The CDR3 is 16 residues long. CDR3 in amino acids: CATSSFLKVEKYEQYF. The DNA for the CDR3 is TGTGCCACCAGCAGTTTCCTAAAAGTAGAGAAGTACGAGCAGTACTTC.

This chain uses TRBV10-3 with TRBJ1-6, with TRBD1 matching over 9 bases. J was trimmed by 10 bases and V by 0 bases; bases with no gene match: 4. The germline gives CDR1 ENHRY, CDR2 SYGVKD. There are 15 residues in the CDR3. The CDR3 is CAISESGTGRSPLHF. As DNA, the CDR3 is TGTGCCATCAGTGAGTCCGGGACAGGGCGGTCACCCCTCCACTTT.

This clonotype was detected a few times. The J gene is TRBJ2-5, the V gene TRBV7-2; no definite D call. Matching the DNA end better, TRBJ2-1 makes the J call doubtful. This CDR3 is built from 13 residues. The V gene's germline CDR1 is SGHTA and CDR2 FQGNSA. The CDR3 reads CASSLARDKTQFF. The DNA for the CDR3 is TGTGCCAGCAGCTTAGCACGTGACAAAACTCAGTTCTTC.